Each of the 14 T cell receptor beta chains below was sequenced from the same sample in a study of blood T cell repertoires in COVID-19 (TCRdb year 2020). Library creation used the immunoSEQ multiplex PCR assay. TCRdb mirrors the immuneACCESS table, restricted to in-frame sequences. Some clones are absent from its copies; in checked studies, under half trace to an unresolved V gene, and the reason for the others is unknown. The sample table holds almost 200,000 clones, of which 86% were seen once. In total, the top ten clones hold approximately 0.75% of the sample. Sequenced material: peripheral blood. The receptors come from a woman between 65 and 79 years old with acute or convalescent COVID-19.

Only one count was recorded for this clone. As DNA, the CDR3 is TGTGCCAGCAGTTCTGGGCTTTTTAACTATGGCTACACCTTC. Its translation is CASSSGLFNYGYTF. The gene calls are TRBV28 and TRBJ1-2; D uncertain. In germline, CDR1 is MDHEN, CDR2 SYDVKM. Trimming cost V 4 bases and J 1 base, with 10 bases left between them. The CDR3 spans 14 residues.

This chain joins TRBV4-2 and TRBJ1-1; 10 bases map to TRBD1. The CDR3 contains 15 residues. Germline loops: CDR1 LGHNA, CDR2 YNFKEQ. After removal of 1 base from V and 4 bases from J, the junction contained 3 bases not matched to a gene. The CDR3 reads CASSQVGQGLTEAFF. CDR3 in DNA: TGTGCCAGCAGCCAAGTGGGACAGGGGCTCACTGAAGCTTTCTTT.

This chain links TRBV27 with TRBJ1-2; D may be TRBD1 (5 bases). Trimming removed 5 bases from V and 2 bases from J, with 15 bases in between. CDR1 MNHEY and CDR2 SMNVEV come from the germline V gene (reference sequence). The CDR3 consists of 15 residues. CDR3 nucleotides: TGTGCCAGCAGTCTAGGTGGGCGGGGGAACTATGGCTACACCTTC. This encodes CASSLGGRGNYGYTF.

This chain uses TRBV11-2 with TRBJ1-1; possible D gene TRBD1, 5 bases. Germline-derived CDR1 and CDR2 are SGHAT and FQNNGV. Between the trimmed V and J ends, which lost 2 bases and 3 bases, there was a span of 10 bases. There are 14 residues in the CDR3. CDR3 sequence: CASSLPRDYTEAFF. The CDR3 nucleotides are TGTGCCAGCAGCTTACCCCGGGACTACACTGAAGCTTTCTTT.

This chain links TRBV5-6 with TRBJ1-2; D possibly corresponds to TRBD1 (5 bases). CDR1 and CDR2 (germline): SGHDT, YYEEEE. The ends were cut back, 4 bases at V and 7 bases at J, with 8 bases in the middle. CDR3 length equals 11 residues. The DNA of the CDR3 is TGTGCCAGCAGCCCGGGGGGTGGCTACACCTTC. This codes for CASSPGGGYTF.

The gene calls are TRBV3-1 (or the pseudogene TRBV3-2) and TRBJ2-3; D unclear. The CDR3 spans 14 residues. Trimming took off 4 bases at V and 3 bases at J, with 11 bases between the two ends. Germline CDR1 reads LGHDT; CDR2 reads YNNKEL (reference sequence). The CDR3 bases are TGTGCCAGCAGCCCCACCTTTCGGACAGATACGCAGTATTTT. The encoded protein is CASSPTFRTDTQYF.

This chain joins TRBV20-1 and TRBJ2-3, with 7 bases fitting TRBD2. Germline CDR1 is DFQATT and CDR2 is SNEGSKA (reference sequence). V lost 6 bases and J lost 4; bases outside the gene matches: 1. This CDR3 contains 11 residues. The CDR3 is CSAAGADTQYF. The CDR3 DNA is TGCAGTGCCGCGGGGGCAGATACGCAGTATTTT.

CDR3 in amino acids: CASSRAGPEGTQYF. The CDR3 DNA reads as TGTGCCAGCAGCAGGGCGGGGCCGGAGGGGACCCAGTACTTC. V usage is TRBV9 and J usage is TRBJ2-5, with a possible D match to TRBD2 (6 bases). The CDR3 totals 14 residues. Trimming shortened V by 4 bases and J by 7 bases, and 17 bases separated the two germline ends. The germline CDR1 and CDR2 sequences are SGDLS and YYNGEE.

V gene TRBV5-1 combines with J gene TRBJ2-4, with 8 bases matching TRBD1. The CDR3 spans 14 residues. V lost 4 bases and J lost 3; bases outside the gene matches: 3. The germline V gene has CDR1 SGHRS and CDR2 YFSETQ. CDR3 sequence (DNA): TGCGCCAGCAGCACCACAGGGGGCAAAAACATTCAGTACTTC. It codes for CASSTTGGKNIQYF.

The chain has TRBV5-1 and TRBJ2-1; 8 nucleotides align to TRBD2. Germline-derived CDR1 and CDR2 are SGHRS and YFSETQ. The CDR3 covers 13 residues. J was trimmed by 7 bases and V by 5 bases; bases with no gene match: 5. CDR3 nucleotide sequence: TGCGCCAGCAGTCACCCGGGAGGGAATGAGCAGTTCTTC. Translation: CASSHPGGNEQFF. Complete variable domain (other parts from reference TRBV5-1 and TRBJ2-1): KAGVTQTPRYLIKTRGQQVTLSCSPISGHRSVSWYQQTPGQGLQFLFEYFSETQRNKGNFPGRFSGRQFSNSRSEMNVSTLELGDSALYLCASSHPGGNEQFFGPGTRLTVL.

This clone was seen more than once but under ten times. V is TRBV3-1 (or the pseudogene TRBV3-2) and J is TRBJ1-5; possible D gene TRBD1, 5 bases. Germline loops: CDR1 LGHDT, CDR2 YNNKEL (reference sequence). Trimming left V 4 bases short and J 6 bases short, with 10 bases between. The CDR3 has 13 amino acids. The CDR3 DNA reads as TGTGCCAGCAGCCGAACCGGGGGTCAGCCCCAGCATTTT. This sequence encodes CASSRTGGQPQHF.

The chain employs TRBV15 and TRBJ2-7, with 10 nucleotides matching TRBD1. V shed 1 base, J shed 6 bases, and the junction held 9 bases outside the gene matches. The CDR3 has 16 residues. Per the germline V gene, CDR1 is LNHNV and CDR2 is YYDKDF (reference sequence). CDR3 sequence (DNA): TGTGCCACCAGCAGAGGGGACAGACAGGGGGCGGCCGAGCAGTACTTC. Translating gives CATSRGDRQGAAEQYF. Using reference TRBV15 and TRBJ2-7 for the parts outside the CDR3, the full variable domain is DAMVIQNPRYQVTQFGKPVTLSCSQTLNHNVMYWYQQKSSQAPKLLFHYYDKDFNNEADTPDNFQSRRPNTSFCFLDIRSPGLGDTAMYLCATSRGDRQGAAEQYFGPGTRLTVT.

The V call is TRBV7-3, the J call TRBJ2-3; 12 bases map to TRBD2. Germline CDR1 SGHTA, CDR2 FQGTGA. The CDR3 is 15 residues long. J was trimmed by 3 bases and V by 4 bases; bases with no gene match: 2. The CDR3 DNA follows: TGTGCCAGCAGCTCGACTAGCGGGAGAACAGATACGCAGTATTTT. It is translated as CASSSTSGRTDTQYF.

The J gene is TRBJ1-6, the V gene TRBV5-1; TRBD1 matches at 10 bases. The V segment lost 4 bases and the J segment 11 bases; nucleotides outside the gene matches: 6. Per the germline V gene, CDR1 is SGHRS and CDR2 is YFSETQ. The CDR3 is 14 residues long. The CDR3 DNA is TGCGCCAGCAGCCCCGGGACAGGGGAGACACCCCTCCACTTT. As protein: CASSPGTGETPLHF.